In this sample, the clone carrying this T cell receptor beta chain turned up a few times. This CDR3 region has 15 residues. Germline CDR1 reads MNHEY; CDR2 reads SVGAGI. V was pared by 4 bases and J by 5 bases, with 15 bases between. This entry belongs to a study of tumour-infiltrating T cells in Burkitt lymphoma. The overall study: Overall and progression-free survival were predicted by productive clonality.

Only in-frame clones appear in the TCRdb table, and some are missing; sequencing was by immunoSEQ multiplex PCR. There are around 6,500 clones in the sample; approximately 17% occur only once, and approximately 3% lies in the top ten. V gene TRBV6-5 combines with J gene TRBJ1-5; possible D gene TRBD1, 6 bases. This TCR was recovered from a human donor with diffuse large B-cell lymphoma. What was sequenced was tumor tissue. The DNA for the CDR3 is TGTGCCAGCAGTTCTCAACAGGGAGGGGATCAGCCCCAGCATTTT. This translates into CASSSQQGGDQPQHF.